A single T cell receptor (beta chain) is shown here with its context. Original analysis: Amplification from reference gene primers served as the basis for estimated nucleated cell counts. Using immunoSEQ multiplex PCR, the repertoire was profiled, and TCRdb retains in-frame clones only, with some absent. V, J and clone size derive from that table, while D and trimming were established from the DNA sequence. The sample carries about 160,000 clones, roughly 90% recorded once. This record comes from a study of blood T cell repertoires in COVID-19. Study-wide context: Sites across the United States, Italy and Spain contributed samples from acute and convalescent COVID-19. In each case, the material was cDNA or gDNA derived from T cells, B-cell-depleted T cells, or PBMCs.

V was pared by 4 bases and J by 1 base, with 8 bases of the junction left unmatched. Germline V gene lookup returns CDR1 SEHNR and CDR2 FQNEAQ (reference sequence). The CDR3 covers 16 residues. This TCR derives from a man aged 55 to 70 with active or convalescent COVID-19. The chain is built from TRBV7-9 and TRBJ2-3, with 7 bases lining up with TRBD2. The sample comprised peripheral blood. CDR3 protein: CASSSPHRGGTDTQYF. Written as DNA, the CDR3 is TGTGCCAGCAGCTCTCCCCACCGGGGGGGCACAGATACGCAGTATTTT.